This T cell receptor beta chain comes out of a study of T cell responses to AZD1222 COVID-19 vaccine. Study-wide results and limits: Unmutated variant regions are reportedly targeted by nearly half of spike-specific TCRs.

Method: immunoSEQ multiplex PCR; TCRdb's copy keeps in-frame clones and lacks some. The sample carries 90,000 to 100,000 clones, roughly nine tenths recorded once. This clone came up a few times. The antigen is not known. Sequenced here: peripheral blood, sampled on day 0 of AZD1222 vaccination. This TCR came from an adult in good health.

CDR3 sequence (DNA): TGTGCCAGCAGCCCATATTCCGGGACAGGGTATGGCTACACCTTC. This encodes CASSPYSGTGYGYTF. This chain links TRBV16 with TRBJ1-2; 9 nucleotides align to TRBD1. Germline V gives CDR1 KGHSY, CDR2 FQNENV. The trim removed 4 bases at V and 5 bases at J, leaving 8 bases unmatched. The length of the CDR3 is 15 residues.